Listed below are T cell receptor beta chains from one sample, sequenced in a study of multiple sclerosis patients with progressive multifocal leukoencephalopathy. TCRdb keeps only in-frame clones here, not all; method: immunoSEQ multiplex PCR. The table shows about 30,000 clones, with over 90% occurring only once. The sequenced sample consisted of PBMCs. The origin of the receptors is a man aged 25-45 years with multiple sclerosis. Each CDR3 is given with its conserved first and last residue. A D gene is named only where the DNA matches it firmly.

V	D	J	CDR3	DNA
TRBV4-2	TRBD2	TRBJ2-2	CASSQQHRTSVNTGELFF	TGTGCCAGCAGCCAACAACACAGGACTAGCGTTAACACCGGGGAGCTGTTTTTT
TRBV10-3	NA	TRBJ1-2	CAISESESPYGYTF	TGTGCCATCAGTGAGTCGGAATCCCCCTATGGCTACACCTTC
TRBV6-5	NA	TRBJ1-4	CASSAGEENEKLFF	TGTGCCAGCAGTGCGGGGGAGGAAAATGAAAAACTGTTTTTT
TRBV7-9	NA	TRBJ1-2	CASSLGAQYGYTF	TGTGCCAGCAGCTTAGGCGCTCAGTACGGCTACACCTTC
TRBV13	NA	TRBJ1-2	CASSRMLQQGDYGYTF	TGTGCCAGCAGCCGTATGCTCCAACAGGGCGACTATGGCTACACCTTC
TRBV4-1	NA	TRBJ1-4	CASSQDSEEKLFF	TGCGCCAGCAGCCAAGACTCTGAAGAAAAACTGTTTTTT
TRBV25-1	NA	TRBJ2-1	CASCDSFNEQFF	TGTGCCAGTTGTGACAGTTTCAATGAGCAGTTCTTC
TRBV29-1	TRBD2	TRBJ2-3	CSVGSSGRKDTQYF	TGCAGCGTTGGTTCGAGCGGGAGAAAGGATACGCAGTATTTT
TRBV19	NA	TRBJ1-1	CASSITGGGRTEAFF	TGTGCCAGTAGTATAACGGGGGGCGGGAGGACTGAAGCTTTCTTT
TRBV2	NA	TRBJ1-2	CASSPLRGYTF	TGTGCCAGCAGCCCTCTCCGTGGCTACACCTTC
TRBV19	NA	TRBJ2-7	CASSSQVSYEQYF	TGTGCCAGTAGTTCTCAGGTCTCCTACGAGCAGTACTTC
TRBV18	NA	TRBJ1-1	CASSPEGWNEAFF	TGTGCCAGCTCACCAGAGGGGTGGAATGAAGCTTTCTTT
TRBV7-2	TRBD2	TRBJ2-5	CASSLTSRETQYF	TGTGCCAGCAGCTTGACTAGCCGGGAGACCCAGTACTTC
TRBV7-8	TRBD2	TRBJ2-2	CASSGTSVGELFF	TGTGCCAGCAGCGGGACTAGTGTCGGGGAGCTGTTTTTT
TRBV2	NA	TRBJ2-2	CASSPRVPGELFF	TGTGCCAGCAGCCCCAGGGTTCCCGGGGAGCTGTTTTTT